Listed here are 9 T cell receptor beta chains from one sample, sequenced in a study of cytomegalovirus exposure and HLA in healthy donors. Vbeta (60) and Jbeta (13) primers were used in the PCR. Here immunoSEQ multiplex PCR was the method, and the copy in TCRdb shows in-frame clones only, minus some. The sample comprises about 200,000 clones, over 60% of which are singletons, and about 1% rests with the top ten. The sample comprised PBMCs. These receptors all stem from a woman in her forties in good health and CMV-seronegative.

This rearrangement joins TRBV6-1 to TRBJ2-7; TRBD1 is a possible D gene (5 bases). The V end was cut by 4 bases, the J end by 1 base, with 14 bases between. The CDR3 covers 15 residues. Germline values: CDR1 MNHNS, CDR2 SASEGT. The CDR3 is CASSGRDRPSYEQYF. The CDR3 DNA reads TGTGCCAGCAGTGGTCGTGACAGACCTTCCTACGAGCAGTACTTC.

The J gene is TRBJ2-2, the V gene TRBV5-1; possibly TRBD2 for D (6 bases). Germline V lookup: CDR1 SGHRS, CDR2 YFSETQ. This CDR3 spans 16 amino acids. The ends were cut back, 0 bases at V and 4 bases at J, with 13 bases in the middle. CDR3 region: CASSLGRGRGTGELFF. The CDR3 DNA is TGCGCCAGCAGCTTGGGGAGGGGTCGCGGCACCGGGGAGCTGTTTTTT.

This chain joins TRBV4-1 and TRBJ2-7; 7 nucleotides agree with TRBD1. The V gene's germline CDR1 is MGHRA and CDR2 YSYEKL. The CDR3 contains 18 residues. The V gene end was trimmed by 3 bases and the J gene end by 3 bases; junction bases not matched to a gene: 17. CDR3 bases: TGCGCCAGCAGCCATGTAGTTGCACAGGGGCCAAACCTCTACGAGCAGTACTTC. Amino acid sequence: CASSHVVAQGPNLYEQYF.

V and J are TRBV14 and TRBJ1-2; tentatively, D is TRBD1 (5 bases). This CDR3 is built from 15 residues. Germline lookup yields CDR1 SGHDN and CDR2 FVKESK. Trimming removed 4 bases from V and 2 bases from J, with 14 bases in between. CDR3 amino acids: CASSLGRGLNYGYTF. In DNA, the CDR3 is TGTGCCAGCAGCCTAGGAAGGGGCCTCAACTATGGCTACACCTTC.

This clone came up a few times. The gene calls are TRBV30 and TRBJ2-3; 10 bases are a match to TRBD2. The CDR3 contains 13 residues. Losses at the gene ends were 5 bases for V and 3 bases for J; bases not matched to a gene: 2. Germline V gene data show CDR1 as GTSNPN and CDR2 as SVGIG (reference sequence). This chain's CDR3 is CAWSSGSTDTQYF. In DNA, the CDR3 is TGTGCCTGGTCTAGCGGGAGTACAGATACGCAGTATTTT.

The CDR3 DNA follows: TGTGCCAGCAGCCCCCGCCCAGGGCCGAACACCGGGGAGCTGTTTTTT. Its translation: CASSPRPGPNTGELFF. The chain combines TRBV9 with TRBJ2-2, with TRBD1 as a possible D gene (5 bases). Germline lookup yields CDR1 SGDLS and CDR2 YYNGEE. With 4 bases removed from V and 0 bases from J, the gap between germline ends came to 13 bases. There are 16 residues in the CDR3. The whole variable domain, remainder taken from reference TRBV9 and TRBJ2-2, is DSGVTQTPKHLITATGQRVTLRCSPRSGDLSVYWYQQSLDQGLQFLIQYYNGEERAKGNILERFSAQQFPDLHSELNLSSLELGDSALYFCASSPRPGPNTGELFFGEGSRLTVL.

V and J are TRBV19 and TRBJ2-2; TRBD2 aligns across 8 bases. The germline V gene encodes CDR1 LNHDA and CDR2 SQIVND (reference sequence). CDR3 size: 14 residues. The V segment lost 11 bases and the J segment 6 bases; nucleotides outside the gene matches: 11. Written as DNA, the CDR3 is TGTGCCGCAAGCGGGAGTGGGGCTTCCGGGGAGCTGTTTTTT. This codes for CAASGSGASGELFF.

The J gene is TRBJ1-2, the V gene TRBV10-3; D perhaps matches TRBD1 (6 bases). This CDR3 region has 12 residues. V lost 6 bases and J lost 6, with 11 bases in between. Germline CDR1 reads ENHRY; CDR2 reads SYGVKD. The CDR3: CAISVAGDGYTF. The DNA for the CDR3 is TGTGCCATCAGCGTGGCAGGGGATGGCTACACCTTC.

This chain joins TRBV13 and TRBJ1-4; D gene uncertain. The CDR3 has 14 residues. Germline V gives CDR1 PRHDT, CDR2 FYEKMQ (reference sequence). V was shortened by 1 base and J by 8 bases, with 11 bases between the two germline ends. CDR3 amino acids: CASSLAGGKEKLFF. The CDR3 nucleotides are TGTGCCAGCAGCTTAGCGGGAGGAAAGGAAAAACTGTTTTTT.